The 7 T cell receptor beta chains below come from one sample, sequenced in a study of beta chain features in type 1 diabetes (dated by TCRdb to between 2018 and 2020). Library prep was done by the immunoSEQ multiplex PCR assay. The entire isolated RNA was reverse transcribed using the High Capacity cDNA Reverse Transcription Kit, and thus expressed TCRB transcripts were sequenced. TCRdb mirrors the immuneACCESS table, restricted to in-frame sequences. Some clones are absent from its copies; in checked studies, under half trace to an unresolved V gene, and the reason for the others is unknown. Across this sample there are some 150,000 clones, with roughly 10% seen only once. The ten largest clonotypes hold roughly 1.9% of the sample. Specimen: central memory CD4+ T cells from blood. The receptors stem from a man aged 18 to 30 in good health.

The CDR3 DNA follows: TGTGCCAGCACCCGCAGGGGGGGATACCAAGAGACCCAGTACTTC. Residues: CASTRRGGYQETQYF. The rearrangement links TRBV28 to TRBJ2-5; TRBD1 or TRBD2 may be the D gene (7 bases each). V was trimmed by 7 bases and J by 0 bases, leaving 15 bases between them. This CDR3 contains 15 residues. The germline V gene encodes CDR1 MDHEN and CDR2 SYDVKM.

The gene calls are TRBV4-2 and TRBJ2-1; 9 nucleotides agree with TRBD2. Germline V gene data show CDR1 as LGHNA and CDR2 as YNFKEQ. The J segment lost 7 bases and the V segment lost 4 bases, leaving 14 bases of the junction unmatched. This CDR3 is built from 17 residues. CDR3 nucleotides: TGTGCCAGCAGCCTAAAGGGGTCTGGGCTAGCGGGAAATGAGCAGTTCTTC. Protein product: CASSLKGSGLAGNEQFF.

This clone came up a few times. The chain combines TRBV18 with TRBJ1-6; D gene uncertain. The CDR3 covers 13 residues. V dropped 1 base and J dropped 8 bases, with 6 bases sitting between them. In germline, CDR1 is KGHSH, CDR2 LQKENI. The CDR3 bases are TGTGCCAGCTCACCACGGGTTGATTCACCCCTCCACTTT. It translates to CASSPRVDSPLHF.

This clone was detected only a few times. This chain uses TRBV7-8 with TRBJ2-7, with 8 bases matching TRBD1. CDR1 and CDR2 (germline): SGHVS, FQNEAQ. After removal of 5 bases from V and 2 bases from J, the junction contained 11 bases not matched to a gene. This CDR3 contains 16 residues. The CDR3: CASSPFQGQATYEQYF. CDR3 nucleotide sequence: TGTGCCAGCAGCCCCTTTCAGGGACAGGCGACCTACGAGCAGTACTTC.

This clone occurred many times. Here the CDR3 reads CASSASGQIYEQYF. The CDR3 DNA follows: TGTGCCAGCAGCGCATCCGGACAGATCTACGAGCAGTACTTC. V and J are TRBV7-2 and TRBJ2-7; maybe TRBD1 (6 bases). CDR1 and CDR2 from the germline V gene are SGHTA and FQGNSA. This CDR3 is 14 amino acids long. V shed 5 bases and J shed 3 bases, with 14 bases lying between them.

The chain carries TRBV30 and TRBJ2-1; weak D call: TRBD2 (6 bases). The V end was cut by 4 bases, the J end by 9 bases, with 19 bases between. CDR1 GTSNPN and CDR2 SVGIG come from the germline V gene (reference sequence). The CDR3 consists of 14 residues. DNA for the CDR3: TGTGCCTGGACCGCGGGGCTAGCTTGGAGTGAGCAGTTCTTC. Amino acid sequence: CAWTAGLAWSEQFF.

The chain joins TRBV11-1 to TRBJ2-7; no clear D. The germline CDR1 and CDR2 sequences are SGHAT and FQDESV (reference sequence). The CDR3 is 13 amino acids. Trimming removed 1 base at V and 4 bases at J, with 8 bases between. CDR3 sequence: CASSLGGLYEQYF. CDR3 bases: TGTGCCAGCAGCTTAGGCGGTCTATACGAGCAGTACTTC.